A selection of T cell receptor beta chains follows, all from one sample in a study of naive and memory T cell subsets. TCRdb itself ran the UMI-ligation and nested PCR reads through MiXCR, one entry per CDR3 protein. Of roughly 100,000 distinct CDR3 sequences in the sample, more than 12% were seen once. Sequencing was performed on naive CD8+ T cells from blood. The receptors were gathered from a human donor in good health. CDR3s include the opening cysteine and the closing phenylalanine or tryptophan. The D gene is left open where the match is weak.

v_call,d_call,cdr3_length,cdr3_aa
TRBV27,TRBD1,16,CASSTEGKGTDNEQFF
TRBV12-3/TRBV12-4,TRBD2,14,CASTLAGSSYEQYF
TRBV10-3,.,16,CAISELKPQGTDTQYF
TRBV29-1,TRBD2,14,CSVTGLAGTGELFF
TRBV12-3/TRBV12-4,.,15,CASSPPHRLTGELFF
TRBV6-6,.,17,CASSYGPIRVGYNEQFF
TRBV4-1,TRBD2,18,CASSQGPALAGSYNEQFF
TRBV5-1,.,14,CASSLERLYNEQFF
TRBV3-1,TRBD2,17,CASSQGAYRDYYNEQFF
TRBV7-8,TRBD2,15,CASSLTGLALYEQYF
TRBV13,.,15,CASSKTGFLANEQFF
TRBV13,TRBD2,13,CASSFGGSYEQYF
TRBV19,.,13,CASSTGHYYEQYF
TRBV7-2,.,13,CASSLDGPYEQYF